This TCR beta chain was sequenced for a study of blood T cell repertoires in COVID-19. Overall study: Acute-phase and convalescent COVID-19 samples originated in the United States, Italy and Spain. T cells, B-cell-depleted T cells, or PBMCs supplied cDNA or gDNA.

Per the study methods: By means of reference gene primer amplification, nucleated cell counts were estimated. Profiling relied on immunoSEQ multiplex PCR, and the TCRdb table lists in-frame clones only, not all of them. Clone size and the V and J calls come from that table; the DNA yielded D and trimming. The table records tens of thousands of clones, around 89% of them present only once. Trimming took 2 bases from V and 7 from J; bases not matched to a gene: 6. This CDR3 spans 15 amino acids. The germline V gene encodes CDR1 MDHEN and CDR2 SYDVKM. This TCR was recovered from a woman aged 80 or over with active COVID-19. The chain uses TRBV28 and TRBJ1-1, with 11 bases identical to TRBD1. Sequencing was performed on peripheral blood. CDR3 loop: CASSLDGTGGFEAFF. The CDR3 DNA sequence: TGTGCCAGCAGTTTAGATGGGACAGGGGGGTTTGAAGCTTTCTTT.